The clone carrying this T cell receptor (beta chain) was detected ten times or more. This entry comes from a study of T-cell memory formation after mild COVID-19. In TCRdb, the 5' RACE reads were re-called with MiXCR into one record per CDR3 protein. The data hold about 290,000 distinct CDR3 sequences, with roughly 18% observed a single time. Germline-derived CDR1 and CDR2 are MNHEY and SVGEGT. Between the trimmed V and J ends, which lost 0 bases and 7 bases, there was a span of 7 bases. The CDR3 spans 13 residues. The chain carries TRBV6-2 or TRBV6-3 and TRBJ1-5, with D unresolved. This receptor was obtained from a man between 18 and 35 years old who had mild COVID-19 (a few samples of this study predate the infection). Cell type and time point are not known. Sequenced material: PBMCs or a T cell subset sorted from them (not recorded which). In DNA, the CDR3 is TGTGCCAGCAGTTACTCGACTTACCAGCCCCAGCATTTT. This gives the protein CASSYSTYQPQHF.